This is a list of T cell receptor beta chains from one sample in a study of blood T cell repertoires in COVID-19. TCRdb's table, derived via immunoSEQ multiplex PCR, lists solely in-frame clones and lacks some. The data show over 200,000 clones, with around four fifths seen just once and under 3% held by the top ten. Sequenced input: peripheral blood. The receptors stem from a woman in her sixties or seventies with active or convalescent COVID-19. CDR3s include the opening cysteine and the closing phenylalanine or tryptophan. D genes are given only for firm matches. Clone sizes are given selectively: once, few, many, or a class where the clone is expanded.

>few|-|TRBJ2-7|TRBV24-1
TGTGCCACCAGTGATCCGACTAGCTACGAGCAGTACTTC
CATSDPTSYEQYF
>-|-|TRBJ2-7|TRBV29-1
TGCAGCGTTGGGATGGAGACCGAGCAGTACTTC
CSVGMETEQYF
>-|-|TRBJ2-1|TRBV30
TGTGCCGGGGAGGTTAGCGTTAATGAGCAGTTCTTC
CAGEVSVNEQFF
>-|-|TRBJ1-2|TRBV6-6
TGTGCCAGCAGTTACTCGTACAGCTCTGGCTACACCTTC
CASSYSYSSGYTF
>-|TRBD1|TRBJ2-7|TRBV5-1
TGCGCCAGCAGCTCTCTCCAGGACAGGGGACGCGAGCAGTACTTC
CASSSLQDRGREQYF
>-|TRBD1|TRBJ2-7|TRBV28
TGTGCCAGCAGGACAGGGAGTACCTACGAGCAGTACTTC
CASRTGSTYEQYF
>-|-|TRBJ2-1|TRBV29-1
TGCAGCGTTTCCGGGGATTACAATGAGCAGTTCTTC
CSVSGDYNEQFF
>-|-|TRBJ2-7|TRBV19
TGTGCCAGTAGTATCCGACTAGGGCACTACGAGCAGTACTTC
CASSIRLGHYEQYF
>-|TRBD2|TRBJ2-1|TRBV19
TGTGCCAGTAGTATGTCTAGCGGAGTGAACAATGAGCAGTTCTTC
CASSMSSGVNNEQFF
>-|TRBD1|TRBJ1-2|TRBV7-9
TGTGCCAGCAGCTTTGCAGACAGGGGTAATGGCTACACCTTC
CASSFADRGNGYTF
>-|TRBD2|TRBJ2-3|TRBV5-1
TGCGCCAGCAGCCAACAGGGACTAGCGGGGGCTACGGGTACAGATACGCAGTATTTT
CASSQQGLAGATGTDTQYF
>-|TRBD1|TRBJ2-7|TRBV20-1
TGCAGTGCAAAGACAGGGTACGAGCAGTACTTC
CSAKTGYEQYF
>few|-|TRBJ1-6|TRBV5-1
TGCGCCAGCAGCCCTGATACAGGCCCTGGGGGGTATTCACCCCTCCACTTT
CASSPDTGPGGYSPLHF
>-|TRBD1|TRBJ1-6|TRBV3-1/TRBV3-2
TGTGCCAGCAGCCCCGACAGGGGAATTGGAGGTTCACCCCTCCACTTT
CASSPDRGIGGSPLHF
>-|-|TRBJ2-3|TRBV11-2
TGTGCCAGCAGCTTAGTGAATCAGCGGAGGCATACGCAGTATTTT
CASSLVNQRRHTQYF
>-|-|TRBJ1-1|TRBV6-5
TGTGCCAGCACTATGGGGCGCATGAACACTGAAGCTTTCTTT
CASTMGRMNTEAFF
>few|-|TRBJ2-5|TRBV21-1
TGTGCCAGCAGCAAAGGGGGGGTTCGAGAGACCCAGTACTTC
CASSKGGVRETQYF
>-|TRBD2|TRBJ2-3|TRBV7-6
TGTGCCAGCAGCTTTTCTCAGCGGGGGGGCGTGGATACGCAGTATTTT
CASSFSQRGGVDTQYF
>-|-|TRBJ1-1|TRBV5-4
TGTGCCAGCAGCCCCCGGACAGAGCGTACTGAAGCTTTCTTT
CASSPRTERTEAFF
>-|-|TRBJ2-7|TRBV9
TGTGCCAGCAGCCTAGGCGGGGGCAGCTCCTACGAGCAGTACTTC
CASSLGGGSSYEQYF
>-|-|TRBJ1-5|TRBV15
TGTGCCACCAGCAGAGATAAGTCCCGGGATCAGCCCCAGCATTTT
CATSRDKSRDQPQHF
>-|TRBD2|TRBJ2-1|TRBV11-2
TGTGCCAGCAGCTTAGAGACTAGCGGGGCGTTCTTC
CASSLETSGAFF
>-|TRBD1|TRBJ1-2|TRBV5-4
TGTGCCAGCAAAAGCCGGGACAGGGCCGAGGGCTACACCTTC
CASKSRDRAEGYTF
>-|TRBD1|TRBJ1-2|TRBV5-4
TGTGCCAGCAGCTTGGAGCAGGGGGCGAGTGGCTACACCTTC
CASSLEQGASGYTF
>-|TRBD1|TRBJ1-6|TRBV5-1
TGCGCCAGCAGCTTGGTAGGGGGCCGGCTTGATTCACCCCTCCACTTT
CASSLVGGRLDSPLHF
>-|TRBD1|TRBJ1-2|TRBV5-1
TGCGCCAGCAGCTCCAGGGGGGTTAACTATGGCTACACCTTC
CASSSRGVNYGYTF
>-|-|TRBJ2-7|TRBV28
TGTGCCAGCAGCGGGTTCTCCTACGAGCAGTACTTC
CASSGFSYEQYF
>-|TRBD1|TRBJ1-6|TRBV5-1
TGCGCCAGCAGCCCGGACAGGAATAGAACACCCCTCCACTTT
CASSPDRNRTPLHF
>-|-|TRBJ1-6|TRBV25-1
TGTGCCAGCACCGATACTAATCGGGGGGACAATTCACCCCTCCACTTT
CASTDTNRGDNSPLHF
>-|-|TRBJ1-2|TRBV18
TGTGCCAGCTCACCACAAAGACAGAACTATGGCTACACCTTC
CASSPQRQNYGYTF
>-|-|TRBJ2-1|TRBV29-1
TGCAGCGTTGAGAAGAGCCAAAACAATGAGCAGTTCTTC
CSVEKSQNNEQFF
>-|TRBD1|TRBJ1-4|TRBV5-1
TGCGCCAGCAGCTTAGGACAGGGCTATGAAAAACTGTTTTTT
CASSLGQGYEKLFF
>-|TRBD2|TRBJ2-3|TRBV28
TGTGCCAGCAGTTACACTCTCCGTCTAGCGGGAGGCGGTGAAGATACGCAGTATTTT
CASSYTLRLAGGGEDTQYF
>-|TRBD1|TRBJ1-5|TRBV7-9
TGTGCCAGCAGCTTGACAGGGGGCTCTAGCAATCAGCCCCAGCATTTT
CASSLTGGSSNQPQHF
>-|-|TRBJ2-7|TRBV7-2
TGTGCCAGCAGCTTAGCGCGAGGGGGAGAGCAGTACTTC
CASSLARGGEQYF
>-|TRBD2|TRBJ2-1|TRBV4-2
TGTGCCAGCAGCCAAGCGAGAGGGACGGGAGGGCCCATAGGGGGTGGCGAGCAGTTCTTC
CASSQARGTGGPIGGGEQFF
>-|TRBD2|TRBJ2-5|TRBV10-3
TGTGCCATCAGTGAGTCCCGGGGGGGCCCGGAGACCCAGTACTTC
CAISESRGGPETQYF
>few|-|TRBJ1-3|TRBV6-5
TGTGCCAGCAGGAGTCCCGGAAACACCATATATTTT
CASRSPGNTIYF
>-|-|TRBJ1-5|TRBV19
TGTGCCAGTAGTAAACAGGGAGAGGGCAATCAGCCCCAGCATTTT
CASSKQGEGNQPQHF
>once|TRBD1|TRBJ1-5|TRBV6-5
TGTGCCAGCGCTGGGGACAGGGGGATCAATCAGCCCCAGCATTTT
CASAGDRGINQPQHF
>-|TRBD2|TRBJ2-7|TRBV7-8
TGTGCCAGCAGCACCAGGTCTAGCGGGAGGGCCTTATCCTACGAGCAGTACTTC
CASSTRSSGRALSYEQYF
>once|TRBD1|TRBJ1-1|TRBV28
TGTGCCAGCAGTCAGACAGGGACCGAAGCTTTCTTT
CASSQTGTEAFF
>-|TRBD1|TRBJ1-1|TRBV10-3
TGTGCCACCCGGGACAGGAGTATGAACACTGAAGCTTTCTTT
CATRDRSMNTEAFF
>-|TRBD1|TRBJ1-2|TRBV28
TGTGCCAGCAGTTTACAGGGGGACTATGGCTACACCTTC
CASSLQGDYGYTF
>-|TRBD2|TRBJ2-5|TRBV7-3
TGTGCCAGCAGTGAGGGTACTAGCGGGGAGCAAGAGACCCAGTACTTC
CASSEGTSGEQETQYF
>-|-|TRBJ1-6|TRBV2
TGTGCCAGCAGTGCTCAGGTGGGCAATTCACCCCTCCACTTT
CASSAQVGNSPLHF
>-|TRBD2|TRBJ2-4|TRBV7-9
TGTGCCAGCAGCGTGGGACTAGCGGAAAACATTCAGTACTTC
CASSVGLAENIQYF
>-|-|TRBJ2-5|TRBV11-2
TGTGCCAGCAGCTTAAACCCGGGACACATAGGAGAGACCCAGTACTTC
CASSLNPGHIGETQYF
>once|-|TRBJ1-2|TRBV4-2
TGTGCCAGTAGCCAAGTAACTCTGGGGGGGTCCTCTAACTATGGCTACACCTTC
CASSQVTLGGSSNYGYTF
>-|TRBD1|TRBJ2-3|TRBV29-1
TGCAGCGGGTCGAGGACAGGGGGGAGAGATACGCAGTATTTT
CSGSRTGGRDTQYF
>-|TRBD2|TRBJ2-3|TRBV19
TGTGCCAGTAGTAGTTGGCGGGGGGACGTAAGCACAGATACGCAGTATTTT
CASSSWRGDVSTDTQYF
>-|-|TRBJ2-1|TRBV7-9
TGTGCCAGCAGCATCCCGGGACTTCCCGATGAGCAGTTCTTC
CASSIPGLPDEQFF
>-|-|TRBJ1-2|TRBV7-8
TGTGCCAGCGGGACATGGGGGCGGGTTGGCTACACCTTC
CASGTWGRVGYTF